One and the same sample provided the 7 T cell receptor beta chains below, sequenced in a study of T cell repertoires in cytomegalovirus infection. TCRdb re-derived calls from the reads in MiXCR, one entry per CDR3 protein. Among hundreds of thousands of distinct CDR3 sequences, approximately 33% were seen once, and the ten largest hold 15% to 20%. These receptors are not linked to any known antigen. Sequencing used cultured PBMCs, obtained from culture after CMV antigen stimulation. These receptors were collected from a human donor in good health (CMV status not recorded). Some clones in this sample may be carry-over from other donors' samples.

This clonotype was picked up a small number of times. This chain joins TRBV7-2 and TRBJ1-2; D perhaps matches TRBD1 (6 bases). Germline-derived CDR1 and CDR2 are SGHTA and FQGNSA. The V and J ends lost 5 bases and 4 bases respectively, with 14 bases between them. The CDR3 has 14 residues. The CDR3 nucleotides read TGTGCCAGCAGCCAAAGGGGGGGTACCTATGGCTACACCTTC. Amino acid sequence: CASSQRGGTYGYTF.

The chain carries TRBV10-3 and TRBJ2-7, with a possible D match to TRBD1 (6 bases). CDR3 length: 15 amino acids. V lost 5 bases and J 0 bases, leaving 14 bases between the germline ends. Per germline, CDR1 ENHRY and CDR2 SYGVKD. The CDR3, as DNA: TGTGCCATCAGTCGTTTGGCAGGGGCCTCCTACGAGCAGTACTTC. This codes for CAISRLAGASYEQYF.

The V call is TRBV19, the J call TRBJ1-5; no clear D. The CDR3 is 15 residues long. Trimming removed 5 bases at V and 2 bases at J, with 13 bases between. Germline V gives CDR1 LNHDA, CDR2 SQIVND (reference sequence). The CDR3 DNA reads as TGTGCCAGTAGTGACCCGGGTATGGGCAATCAGCCCCAGCATTTT. Encoded protein: CASSDPGMGNQPQHF.

This clonotype was picked up many times. The rearrangement links TRBV7-2 to TRBJ2-3, with TRBD1 matching over 7 bases. Trimming took 1 base from V and 5 from J; bases not matched to a gene: 3. Germline values: CDR1 SGHTA, CDR2 FQGNSA. The CDR3 consists of 14 residues. CDR3 loop: CASSLGQGIDTQYF. The CDR3 coding sequence is TGTGCCAGCAGCTTAGGACAGGGAATAGATACGCAGTATTTT. The variable domain in full, completed from reference TRBV7-2 and TRBJ2-3, reads GAGVSQSPSNKVTEKGKDVELRCDPISGHTALYWYRQSLGQGLEFLIYFQGNSAPDKSGLPSDRFSAERTGGSVSTLTIQRTQQEDSAVYLCASSLGQGIDTQYFGPGTRLTVL.

Only a few counts were recorded for this clonotype. The chain joins TRBV29-1 to TRBJ1-2; D not certain. The germline V gene encodes CDR1 SQVTM and CDR2 ANQGSEA. The CDR3 runs 14 residues. Trimming pared 3 bases from V and 0 bases from J, leaving 11 bases between. CDR3 nucleotide sequence: TGCAGCGTTGACCCTGAGGGCTCTAACTATGGCTACACCTTC. The encoded protein is CSVDPEGSNYGYTF. Full variable domain (remainder filled in from reference TRBV29-1 and TRBJ1-2): SAVISQKPSRDICQRGTSLTIQCQVDSQVTMMFWYRQQPGQSLTLIATANQGSEATYESGFVIDKFPISRPNLTFSTLTVSNMSPEDSSIYLCSVDPEGSNYGYTFGSGTRLTVV.

The sample holds a few counts of this clonotype. This chain links TRBV7-1 with TRBJ1-2, with D hard to call. TRBV7-1 qualifies as an ORF whose function is uncertain. The CDR3 is 13 amino acids. Trimming removed 3 bases from V and 8 bases from J, with 13 bases in between. The CDR3 region is CASSSYVEEGYTF. In DNA, the CDR3 is TGTGCCAGCAGCTCGTACGTTGAGGAGGGCTACACCTTC.

The chain is built from TRBV19 and TRBJ2-3; 8 nucleotides align to TRBD2. The CDR3 is made up of 13 amino acids. V gave up 6 bases and J gave up 5 bases; unmatched junction bases: 4. Germline V gene data show CDR1 as LNHDA and CDR2 as SQIVND (reference sequence). CDR3 in amino acids: CASRRREVDTQYF. The CDR3 nucleotides read TGTGCCAGTAGGCGGCGGGAGGTAGATACGCAGTATTTT.